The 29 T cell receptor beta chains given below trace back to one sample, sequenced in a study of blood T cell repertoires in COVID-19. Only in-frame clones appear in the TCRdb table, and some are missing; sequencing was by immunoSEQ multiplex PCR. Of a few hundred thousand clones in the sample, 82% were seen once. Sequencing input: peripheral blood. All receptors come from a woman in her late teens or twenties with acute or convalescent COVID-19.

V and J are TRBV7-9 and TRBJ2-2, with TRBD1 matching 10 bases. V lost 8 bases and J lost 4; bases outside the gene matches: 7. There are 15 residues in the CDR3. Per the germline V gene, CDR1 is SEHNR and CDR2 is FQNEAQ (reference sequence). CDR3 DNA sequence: TGTGCCAGCTCCCCCGGGACAGGGGTCACCGGGGAGCTGTTTTTT. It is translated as CASSPGTGVTGELFF.

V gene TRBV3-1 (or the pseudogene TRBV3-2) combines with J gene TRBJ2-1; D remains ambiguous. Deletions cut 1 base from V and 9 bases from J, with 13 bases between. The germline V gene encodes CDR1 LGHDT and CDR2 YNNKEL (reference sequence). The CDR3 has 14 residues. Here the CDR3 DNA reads TGTGCCAGCAGCCAAGCCCACTTAGTAGCTGAGCAGTTCTTC. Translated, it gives CASSQAHLVAEQFF.

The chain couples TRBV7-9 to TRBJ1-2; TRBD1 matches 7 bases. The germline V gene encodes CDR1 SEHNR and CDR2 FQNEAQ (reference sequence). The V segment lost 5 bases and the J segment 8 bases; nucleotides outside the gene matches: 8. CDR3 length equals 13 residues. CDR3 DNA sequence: TGTGCCAGCAGCCCTGGGACAGTTGAAGGCTACACCTTC. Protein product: CASSPGTVEGYTF.

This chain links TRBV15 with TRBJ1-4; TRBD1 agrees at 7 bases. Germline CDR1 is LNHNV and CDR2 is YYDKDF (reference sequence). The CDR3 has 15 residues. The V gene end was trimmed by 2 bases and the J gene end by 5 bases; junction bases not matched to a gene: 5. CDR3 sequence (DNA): TGTGCCACCAGCAGAAGGACAGGAGGGAATGAAAAACTGTTTTTT. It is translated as CATSRRTGGNEKLFF.

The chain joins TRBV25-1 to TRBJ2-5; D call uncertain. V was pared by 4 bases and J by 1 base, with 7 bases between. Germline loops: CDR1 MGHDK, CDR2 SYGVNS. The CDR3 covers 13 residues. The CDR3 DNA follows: TGTGCCAGCAGTGCACCCAGCCAAGAGACCCAGTACTTC. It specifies CASSAPSQETQYF.

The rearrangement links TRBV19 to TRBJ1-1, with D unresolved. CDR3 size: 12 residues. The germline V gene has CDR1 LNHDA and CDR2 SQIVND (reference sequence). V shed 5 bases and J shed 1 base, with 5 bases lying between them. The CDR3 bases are TGTGCCAGTAGTTTCGGGAACACTGAAGCTTTCTTT. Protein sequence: CASSFGNTEAFF. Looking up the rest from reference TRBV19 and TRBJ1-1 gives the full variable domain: DGGITQSPKYLFRKEGQNVTLSCEQNLNHDAMYWYRQDPGQGLRLIYYSQIVNDFQKGDIAEGYSVSREKKESFPLTVTSAQKNPTAFYLCASSFGNTEAFFGQGTRLTVV.

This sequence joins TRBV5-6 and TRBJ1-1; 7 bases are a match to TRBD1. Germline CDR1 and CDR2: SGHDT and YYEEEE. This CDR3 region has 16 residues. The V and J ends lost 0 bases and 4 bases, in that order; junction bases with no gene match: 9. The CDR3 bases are TGTGCCAGCAGCTTGGACGATGACAGGGCGAGCACTGAAGCTTTCTTT. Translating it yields CASSLDDDRASTEAFF.

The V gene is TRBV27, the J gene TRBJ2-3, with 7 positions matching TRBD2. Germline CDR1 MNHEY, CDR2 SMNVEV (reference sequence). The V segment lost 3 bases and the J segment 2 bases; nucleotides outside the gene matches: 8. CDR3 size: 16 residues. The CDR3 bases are TGTGCCAGCAGTTTGTCTTCGGGGGACTACACAGATACGCAGTATTTT. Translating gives CASSLSSGDYTDTQYF.

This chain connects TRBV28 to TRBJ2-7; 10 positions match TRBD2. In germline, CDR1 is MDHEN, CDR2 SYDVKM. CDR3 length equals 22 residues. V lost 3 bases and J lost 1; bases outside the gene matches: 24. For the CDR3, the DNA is TGTGCCAGCAGTTTTCAGGGGTGGCTAGCGGGAGAACAGTTCGGGGTATCCTACGAGCAGTACTTC. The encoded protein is CASSFQGWLAGEQFGVSYEQYF.

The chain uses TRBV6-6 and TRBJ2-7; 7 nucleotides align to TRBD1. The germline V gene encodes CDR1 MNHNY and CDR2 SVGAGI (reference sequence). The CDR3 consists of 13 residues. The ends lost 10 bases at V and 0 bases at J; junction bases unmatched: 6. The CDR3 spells CAILNRGSYEQYF. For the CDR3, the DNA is TGTGCCATCTTAAACAGGGGCTCCTACGAGCAGTACTTC.

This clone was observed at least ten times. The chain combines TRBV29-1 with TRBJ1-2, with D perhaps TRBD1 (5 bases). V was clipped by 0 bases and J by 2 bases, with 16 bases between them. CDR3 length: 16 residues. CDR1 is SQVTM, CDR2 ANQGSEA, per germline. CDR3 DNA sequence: TGCAGCGTTGAAGAGGCTTGGGAGGGGTTCAACTATGGCTACACCTTC. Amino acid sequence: CSVEEAWEGFNYGYTF.

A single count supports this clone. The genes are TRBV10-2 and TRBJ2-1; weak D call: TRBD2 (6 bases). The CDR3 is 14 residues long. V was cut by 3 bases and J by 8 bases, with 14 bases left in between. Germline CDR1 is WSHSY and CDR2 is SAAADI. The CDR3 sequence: CASSELATPHEQFF. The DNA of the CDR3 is TGCGCCAGCAGTGAACTAGCCACCCCACATGAGCAGTTCTTC.

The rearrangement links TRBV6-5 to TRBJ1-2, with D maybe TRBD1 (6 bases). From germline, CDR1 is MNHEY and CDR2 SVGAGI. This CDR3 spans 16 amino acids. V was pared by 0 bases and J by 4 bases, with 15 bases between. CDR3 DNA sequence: TGTGCCAGCAGTTACTCGTATCTGGGGGCGGTCTATGGCTACACCTTC. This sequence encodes CASSYSYLGAVYGYTF.

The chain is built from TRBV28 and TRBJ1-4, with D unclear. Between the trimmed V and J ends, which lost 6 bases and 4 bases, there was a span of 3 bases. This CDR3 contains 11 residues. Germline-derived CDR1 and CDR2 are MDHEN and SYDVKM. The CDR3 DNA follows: TGTGCCAGCAGCGGTAATGAAAAACTGTTTTTT. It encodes CASSGNEKLFF.

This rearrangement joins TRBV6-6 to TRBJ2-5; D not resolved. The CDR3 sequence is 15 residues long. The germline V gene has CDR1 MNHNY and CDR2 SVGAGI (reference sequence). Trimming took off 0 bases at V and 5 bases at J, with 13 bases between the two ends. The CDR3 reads CASSYSRGEEETQYF. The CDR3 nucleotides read TGTGCCAGCAGTTACTCCCGTGGAGAGGAGGAGACCCAGTACTTC.

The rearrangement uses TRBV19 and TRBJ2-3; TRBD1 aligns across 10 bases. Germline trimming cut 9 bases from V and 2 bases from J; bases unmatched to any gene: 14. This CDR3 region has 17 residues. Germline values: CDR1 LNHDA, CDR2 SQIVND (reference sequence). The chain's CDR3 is CARQPPGTGDDTDTQYF. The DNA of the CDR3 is TGTGCCAGACAGCCGCCTGGGACAGGGGATGACACAGATACGCAGTATTTT.

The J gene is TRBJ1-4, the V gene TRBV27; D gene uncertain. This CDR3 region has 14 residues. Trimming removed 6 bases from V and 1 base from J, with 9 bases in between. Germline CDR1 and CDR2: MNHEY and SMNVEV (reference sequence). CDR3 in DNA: TGTGCCAGCAGCCTAGTAGGAACTAATGAAAAACTGTTTTTT. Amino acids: CASSLVGTNEKLFF. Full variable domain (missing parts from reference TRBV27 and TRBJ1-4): EAQVTQNPRYLITVTGKKLTVTCSQNMNHEYMSWYRQDPGLGLRQIYYSMNVEVTDKGDVPEGYKVSRKEKRNFPLILESPSPNQTSLYFCASSLVGTNEKLFFGSGTQLSVL.

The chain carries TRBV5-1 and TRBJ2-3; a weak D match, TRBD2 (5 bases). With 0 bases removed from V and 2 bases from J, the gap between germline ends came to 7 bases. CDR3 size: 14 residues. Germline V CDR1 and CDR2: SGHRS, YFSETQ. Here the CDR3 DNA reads TGCGCCAGCAGCTTGGACGGGAACACAGATACGCAGTATTTT. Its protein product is CASSLDGNTDTQYF.

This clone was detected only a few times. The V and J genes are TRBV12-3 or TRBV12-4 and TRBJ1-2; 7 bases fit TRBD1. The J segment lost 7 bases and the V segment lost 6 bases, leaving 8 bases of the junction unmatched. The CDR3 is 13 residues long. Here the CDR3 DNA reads TGTGCCAGCAGCCCCACAGGGGCTGGTGGCTACACCTTC. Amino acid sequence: CASSPTGAGGYTF.

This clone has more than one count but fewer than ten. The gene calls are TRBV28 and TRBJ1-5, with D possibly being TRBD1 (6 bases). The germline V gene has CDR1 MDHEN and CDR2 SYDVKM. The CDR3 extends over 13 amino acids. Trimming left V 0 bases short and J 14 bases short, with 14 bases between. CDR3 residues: CASSLWRGGNEHF. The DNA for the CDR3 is TGTGCCAGCAGTTTATGGCGAGGGGGTAATGAGCATTTT.

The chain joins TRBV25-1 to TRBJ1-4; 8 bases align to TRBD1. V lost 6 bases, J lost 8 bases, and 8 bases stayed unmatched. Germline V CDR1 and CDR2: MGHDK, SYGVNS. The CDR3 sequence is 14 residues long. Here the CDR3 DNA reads TGTGCCAGCAGCGCAGGGGGCGCGGGGGAAAAACTGTTTTTT. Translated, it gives CASSAGGAGEKLFF.

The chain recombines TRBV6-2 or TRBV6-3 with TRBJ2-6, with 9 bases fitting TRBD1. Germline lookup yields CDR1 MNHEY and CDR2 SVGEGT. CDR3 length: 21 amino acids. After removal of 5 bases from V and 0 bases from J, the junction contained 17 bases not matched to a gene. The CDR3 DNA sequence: TGTGCCAGCAGTGTGAGTTTCTACCGGGACAGGGTTCTCTCTGGGGCCAACGTCCTGACTTTC. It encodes CASSVSFYRDRVLSGANVLTF.

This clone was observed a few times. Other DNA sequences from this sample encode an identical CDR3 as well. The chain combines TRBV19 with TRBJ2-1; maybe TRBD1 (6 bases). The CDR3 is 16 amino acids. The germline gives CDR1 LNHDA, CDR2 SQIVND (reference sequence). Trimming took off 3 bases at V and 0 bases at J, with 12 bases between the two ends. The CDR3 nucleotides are TGTGCCAGTAGTATCGCCGGGACAAGCTCCTACAATGAGCAGTTCTTC. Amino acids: CASSIAGTSSYNEQFF.

The CDR3 sequence is CASNYLTGLQSTEAFF. The CDR3 nucleotides read TGTGCCAGCAACTACCTAACGGGACTCCAAAGTACTGAAGCTTTCTTT. J is TRBJ1-1 and V is TRBV5-6; TRBD1 might be the D (5 bases). The length of the CDR3 is 16 residues. Germline CDR1 is SGHDT and CDR2 is YYEEEE. The germline V and J ends were trimmed by 6 bases and 5 bases, with 23 bases remaining between them.

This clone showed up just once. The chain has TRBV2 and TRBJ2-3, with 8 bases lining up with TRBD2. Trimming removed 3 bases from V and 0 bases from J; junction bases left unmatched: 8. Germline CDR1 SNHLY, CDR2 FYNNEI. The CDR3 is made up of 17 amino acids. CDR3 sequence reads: CASSETSVVLSTDTQYF. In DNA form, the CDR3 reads TGTGCCAGCAGTGAGACTAGCGTAGTTTTAAGCACAGATACGCAGTATTTT.

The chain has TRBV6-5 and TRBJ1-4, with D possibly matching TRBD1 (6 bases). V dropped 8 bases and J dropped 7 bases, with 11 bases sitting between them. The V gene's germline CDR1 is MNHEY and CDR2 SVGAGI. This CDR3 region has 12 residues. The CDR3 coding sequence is TGTGCCAGCGGGACACTAGGTGAAAAACTGTTTTTT. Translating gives CASGTLGEKLFF.

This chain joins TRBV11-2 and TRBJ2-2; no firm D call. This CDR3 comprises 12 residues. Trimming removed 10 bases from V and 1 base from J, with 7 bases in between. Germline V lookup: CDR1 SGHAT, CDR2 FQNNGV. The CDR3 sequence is CATRQNTGELFF. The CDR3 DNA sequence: TGTGCCACCCGACAGAACACCGGGGAGCTGTTTTTT.

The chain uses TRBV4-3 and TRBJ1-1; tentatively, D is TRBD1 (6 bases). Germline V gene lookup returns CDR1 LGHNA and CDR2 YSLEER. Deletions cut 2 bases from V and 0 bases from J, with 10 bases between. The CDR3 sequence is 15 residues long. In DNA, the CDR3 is TGCGCCAGCAGCCAAACAACAGGGTTGAACACTGAAGCTTTCTTT. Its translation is CASSQTTGLNTEAFF.

The CDR3 reads CASSLAVAQETQYF. DNA of the CDR3: TGCGCCAGCAGCTTGGCGGTAGCCCAAGAGACCCAGTACTTC. The chain has TRBV5-1 and TRBJ2-5; no definite D call. V lost 0 bases, J lost 1 base, and 7 bases lay in between. CDR3 length: 14 residues. Germline values: CDR1 SGHRS, CDR2 YFSETQ.